This T cell receptor beta chain comes out of a study of Ad26.COV2.S vaccination and SARS-CoV-2 variants (dated by TCRdb to the early 2020s). Study-level background: Vaccine-arm donors were drawn from COV1001, a multicentre, randomized, double-blind, placebo-controlled phase I-IIa trial of Ad26.COV2.S in healthy adults. Ad26.COV2.S was given intramuscularly at 5x10^10 or 1x10^11 viral particles, as a single shot or as two shots 56 days apart. Sequencing of the TCRbeta repertoire served to evaluate the specificity and breadth of SARS-CoV-2-reactive T cell receptors following Ad26.COV2.S vaccination. A total of around 32 samples were included in the TCR-sequenced set, comprising about 20 Ad26.COV2.S vaccine recipients, 5 placebo recipients and 8 SARS-CoV-2 convalescent individuals. Participants in the trial were split at random into five groups of five each, receiving low-dose or high-dose Ad26.COV2.S once or twice, or else placebo on both occasions. Investigators did not know the trial group allocation while performing experiments and assessing outcomes.

As for this clone: No cognate antigen has been identified for it. No per-base quality is available; no much larger clone lies one base away.

What the treatment or condition label conveys for this sample: around 19 received Ad26.COV2.S at low or high dose, single or two shots; 5 received placebo; per-sample allocation not given. Repertoires of vaccine and placebo recipients were sequenced from samples taken on day 63 after the first injection. Cohort 1b enrolled about two dozen adults aged 18-55 years at a single site in Boston, USA, between 29 July and 7 August 2020. Ad26.COV2.S consisted of a replication-incompetent adenovirus type 26 vector by which a prefusion-stabilized SARS-CoV-2 spike protein from the original Wuhan strain was expressed. The germline V gene sets CDR1 to SQVTM and CDR2 to ANQGSEA. Trimming takes 6 bases off V and 2 bases off J; junction bases not matched to a gene: 8. The CDR3 spans 14 residues, from the cysteine through the phenylalanine. The retained sequence is limited to the CDR3, 42 bases, with the frame set at the first base.

The immunoSEQ Assay was the method used to sequence TCRbeta CDR3 regions. After extraction, genomic DNA underwent amplification by bias-controlled multiplex PCR, followed by high-throughput sequencing. For the original study's pipeline: To quantify the absolute abundance of every unique TCRbeta CDR3 region, sequences were collapsed and filtered. T cell fraction was estimated by normalizing TCRbeta template counts to usable DNA, with usable DNA measured through amplification of reference genes found in all nucleated cells. Repertoire TCRs were annotated as SARS-CoV-2-specific by exact matching of V gene, CDR3 amino acid sequence and J gene to a known reactive TCR set. The reference SARS-CoV-2 TCR set was derived from MIRA and filtered for enrichment in COVID-19-positive ImmuneCODE repertoires, a step that removed public or cross-reactive TCRs. Based on the MIRA antigens, annotated TCRs were further analysed at the level of specific ORF or position within ORF. Depth was the summed frequency of annotated unique rearrangements, while breadth was defined as annotated unique rearrangements over total unique productive rearrangements. Two-sided Wilcoxon rank-sum tests were used to compare TCR breadth between groups. TCRdb holds this immuneACCESS table with in-frame rearrangements only. Some clones are missing; in checked studies, unresolved V genes explain under half, and the rest has no known cause. From that table come the V and J calls and clone size; the DNA was used to work out D and trimming. This sample lists hundreds of thousands of clones; about 89% were detected once. The ten largest clones capture about 1.5% of the sample.

Overall results and qualifications from the work: After vaccination, substantial breadth of spike-specific CD8+ and CD4+ T cell responses was reported. The authors noted that total T cell responses may have been underestimated by the TCR breadth and depth analyses. Vaccine and placebo recipients had similar non-spike TCR breadth, a finding consistent with the vaccine containing only spike. The study was not powered for comparison of responses between vaccine doses or regimens. Ad26.COV2.S recipients had higher spike-specific TCR breadth than placebo recipients (P = 0.0014).

The material was peripheral blood, obtained in a trial of Ad26.COV2.S vaccine versus placebo. The receptor was derived from a person aged 18-65 years who received the Ad26.COV2.S COVID-19 vaccine or a placebo. The rearranged chain carries TRBV29-1 and TRBJ1-2; 8 bases in the junction line up with TRBD1. CDR3 loop: CSVTTRGPNYGYTF. At the DNA level, the sequence is TGCAGCGTAACCACCAGGGGGCCAAACTATGGCTACACCTTC.